One sample yielded the 15 T cell receptor beta chains listed below, sequenced in a study of response to subunit inactivated influenza vaccine. TCRdb fed the RT-PCR reads into MiXCR, producing one record per CDR3 protein. The sample records around 200,000 distinct CDR3 sequences, 13% to 15% being singletons. The sequences come from CD8+ T cells sorted from PBMCs, collected 4 to 6 days after vaccination. All receptors come from a man aged 50 or older who received an inactivated influenza vaccine.

This clonotype has a handful of counts. The V gene is TRBV10-3, the J gene TRBJ2-2, with 7 bases fitting TRBD2. Looked up from germline, CDR1 is ENHRY and CDR2 is SYGVKD. The CDR3 is made up of 16 amino acids. With 6 bases clipped from V and 1 base from J, the junction kept 8 bases outside the gene matches. CDR3 sequence reads: CAIRENERGNTGELFF. The CDR3 coding sequence is TGTGCCATCAGGGAGAACGAGCGGGGGAACACCGGGGAGCTGTTTTTT.

This chain joins TRBV12-3 or TRBV12-4 and TRBJ1-5; no definite D call. This CDR3 has 14 residues. V lost 1 base and J 3 bases, leaving 7 bases between the germline ends. The chain's CDR3 is CASSLEGNNQPQHF. In DNA, the CDR3 is TGTGCCAGCAGTTTAGAAGGGAACAATCAGCCCCAGCATTTT.

Only a few counts were recorded for this clonotype. The chain joins TRBV11-2 to TRBJ2-7; D unclear. The CDR3 loop spans 14 amino acids. Trimming cost V 1 base and J 3 bases, with 10 bases left between them. Germline V gene sequence: CDR1 SGHAT, CDR2 FQNNGV. CDR3 protein: CASSLGQAFYEQYF. The CDR3, as DNA: TGTGCCAGCAGCTTAGGTCAGGCCTTCTACGAGCAGTACTTC.

The chain joins TRBV10-3 to TRBJ2-5, with D possibly being TRBD1 or TRBD2 (6 bases each). V gave up 10 bases and J gave up 4 bases, with 19 bases separating them. CDR1 is ENHRY, CDR2 SYGVKD, per germline. The CDR3 contains 14 residues. Here the CDR3 DNA reads TGTGCCAGTTCGGGGGCTCCGGGGTTAGAGACCCAGTACTTC. It translates to CASSGAPGLETQYF.

This CDR3 is CSGTGLAGGTSDTQYF. Written as DNA, the CDR3 is TGCAGCGGTACGGGACTAGCGGGGGGCACATCAGATACGCAGTATTTT. V is TRBV29-1 and J is TRBJ2-3, with TRBD2 matching 15 bases. V was clipped by 7 bases and J by 4 bases; unmatched bases: 9. This CDR3 spans 16 amino acids. Germline CDR1 reads SQVTM; CDR2 reads ANQGSEA.

This chain connects TRBV7-9 to TRBJ2-7, with no clear D. The CDR3 consists of 15 residues. V lost 1 base and J lost 0, with 10 bases in between. Germline loops: CDR1 SEHNR, CDR2 FQNEAQ (reference sequence). The CDR3 region is CASSLVLGSSYEQYF. CDR3 coding DNA: TGTGCCAGCAGCTTAGTACTTGGCAGCTCCTACGAGCAGTACTTC.

J is TRBJ1-5 and V is TRBV6-4; D is ambiguous. Looked up from germline, CDR1 is MRHNA and CDR2 is SNTAGT. Deletions cut 6 bases from V and 0 bases from J, with 9 bases between. The CDR3 extends over 14 amino acids. Written as DNA, the CDR3 is TGTGCCAGCAGACCCCGGGGTAGCAATCAGCCCCAGCATTTT. Protein: CASRPRGSNQPQHF.

This clonotype has more than one count but fewer than ten. V and J are TRBV24-1 and TRBJ2-1; D is perhaps TRBD1 (6 bases). CDR1 and CDR2 (germline): KGHDR, SFDVKD. Trimming shortened V by 9 bases and J by 8 bases, and 16 bases separated the two germline ends. The CDR3 sequence is 13 residues long. The CDR3 DNA sequence: TGTGCCACCGCCCGGGACAACTTCCATGAGCAGTTCTTC. Its translation is CATARDNFHEQFF.

This clonotype was seen only a few times. The rearrangement joins TRBV27 to TRBJ2-3, with 8 bases matching TRBD1. The CDR3 extends over 14 amino acids. With V trimmed by 3 bases and J by 5 bases, 4 bases remained unmatched. The V gene's germline CDR1 is MNHEY and CDR2 SMNVEV (reference sequence). CDR3 loop: CASSFVTGGDTQYF. Here the CDR3 DNA reads TGTGCCAGCAGTTTCGTAACAGGGGGAGATACGCAGTATTTT.

The chain employs TRBV25-1 and TRBJ2-7; D is unresolved. From germline, CDR1 is MGHDK and CDR2 SYGVNS. V was trimmed by 1 base and J by 3 bases, leaving 4 bases between them. The length of the CDR3 is 12 residues. In nucleotides, the CDR3 is TGTGCCAGCAGTGAATCATACTACGAGCAGTACTTC. This codes for CASSESYYEQYF.

The chain carries TRBV6-1 and TRBJ2-7; 8 bases align to TRBD2. The CDR3 sequence is 15 residues long. V shed 6 bases, J shed 1 base, and the junction held 8 bases outside the gene matches. Germline V gene sequence: CDR1 MNHNS, CDR2 SASEGT. This CDR3 is CASSPTSAGSYEQYF. In DNA form, the CDR3 reads TGTGCCAGCAGCCCGACTAGCGCGGGTTCCTACGAGCAGTACTTC.

This clonotype came up a few times. The chain is built from TRBV4-3 and TRBJ2-3; D possibly corresponds to TRBD1 (5 bases). Trimming took off 1 base at V and 2 bases at J, with 13 bases between the two ends. This CDR3 contains 16 residues. CDR1 and CDR2 from the germline V gene are LGHNA and YSLEER. CDR3 sequence: CASSQADRDYTDTQYF. The CDR3, as DNA: TGCGCCAGCAGCCAAGCCGACAGAGATTACACAGATACGCAGTATTTT.

J is TRBJ2-7 and V is TRBV2, with 8 positions matching TRBD1. This CDR3 is 12 amino acids long. The germline CDR1 and CDR2 sequences are SNHLY and FYNNEI. Germline trimming cut 11 bases from V and 6 bases from J; bases unmatched to any gene: 9. CDR3 coding DNA: TGTGCCGGACAGGGATTCGCTCCCGAGCAGTACTTC. Translation: CAGQGFAPEQYF.

V and J are TRBV27 and TRBJ2-5; perhaps TRBD1 as D (5 bases). V lost 3 bases and J 2 bases, leaving 10 bases between the germline ends. CDR1 MNHEY and CDR2 SMNVEV come from the germline V gene (reference sequence). The CDR3 runs 14 residues. CDR3 nucleotide sequence: TGTGCCAGCAGTTTCGGGCAGGGACAAGAGACCCAGTACTTC. Translated, it gives CASSFGQGQETQYF.

Many counts were recorded for this clonotype. The V and J genes are TRBV28 and TRBJ2-2; TRBD2 is a possible D gene (5 bases). Trimming removed 2 bases from V and 4 bases from J, with 14 bases in between. The CDR3 is 16 amino acids. Germline V gene sequence: CDR1 MDHEN, CDR2 SYDVKM. DNA of the CDR3: TGTGCCAGCAGTTTAGGGCTAGCAGGTCCCACCGGGGAGCTGTTTTTT. As protein: CASSLGLAGPTGELFF.